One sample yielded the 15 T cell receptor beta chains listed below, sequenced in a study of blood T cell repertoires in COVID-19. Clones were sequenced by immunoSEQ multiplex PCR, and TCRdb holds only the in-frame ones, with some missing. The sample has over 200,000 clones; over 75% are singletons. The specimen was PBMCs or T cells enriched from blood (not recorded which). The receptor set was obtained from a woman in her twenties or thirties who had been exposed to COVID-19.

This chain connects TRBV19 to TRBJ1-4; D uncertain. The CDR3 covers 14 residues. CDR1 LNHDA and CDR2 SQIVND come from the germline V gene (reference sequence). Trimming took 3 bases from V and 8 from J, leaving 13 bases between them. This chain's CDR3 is CASSIQTRNEKLFF. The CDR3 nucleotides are TGTGCCAGTAGTATTCAGACACGAAACGAAAAACTGTTTTTT. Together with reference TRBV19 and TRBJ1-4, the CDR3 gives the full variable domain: DGGITQSPKYLFRKEGQNVTLSCEQNLNHDAMYWYRQDPGQGLRLIYYSQIVNDFQKGDIAEGYSVSREKKESFPLTVTSAQKNPTAFYLCASSIQTRNEKLFFGSGTQLSVL.

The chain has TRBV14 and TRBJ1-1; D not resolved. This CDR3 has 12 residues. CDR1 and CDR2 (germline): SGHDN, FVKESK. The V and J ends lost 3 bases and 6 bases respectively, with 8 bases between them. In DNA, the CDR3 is TGTGCCAGCAGCCATCGAGGGCCTGAAGCTTTCTTT. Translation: CASSHRGPEAFF.

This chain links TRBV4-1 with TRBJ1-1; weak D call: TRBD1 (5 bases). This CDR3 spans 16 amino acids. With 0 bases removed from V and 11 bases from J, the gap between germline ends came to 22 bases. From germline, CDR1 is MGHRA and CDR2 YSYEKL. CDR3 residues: CASSQDWGEASLRAFF. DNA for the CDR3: TGCGCCAGCAGCCAAGATTGGGGGGAGGCTTCACTACGGGCTTTCTTT.

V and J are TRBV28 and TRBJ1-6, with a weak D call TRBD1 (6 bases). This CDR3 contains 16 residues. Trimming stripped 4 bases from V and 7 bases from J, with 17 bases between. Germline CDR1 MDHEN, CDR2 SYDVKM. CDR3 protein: CASSSPTGQGNSPLHF. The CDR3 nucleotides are TGTGCCAGCAGTTCCCCGACTGGGCAGGGGAATTCACCCCTCCACTTT.

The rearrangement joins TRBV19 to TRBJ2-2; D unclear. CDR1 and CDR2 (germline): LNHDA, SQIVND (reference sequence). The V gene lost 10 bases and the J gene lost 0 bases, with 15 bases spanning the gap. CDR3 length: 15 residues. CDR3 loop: CATRREASNTGELFF. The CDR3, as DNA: TGTGCCACCCGCCGAGAGGCATCGAACACCGGGGAGCTGTTTTTT.

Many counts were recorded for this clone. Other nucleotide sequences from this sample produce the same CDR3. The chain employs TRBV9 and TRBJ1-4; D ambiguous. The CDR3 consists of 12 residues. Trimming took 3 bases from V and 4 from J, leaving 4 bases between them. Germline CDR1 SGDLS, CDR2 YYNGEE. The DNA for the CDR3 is TGTGCCAGCAGCGCCAATAATGAAAAACTGTTTTTT. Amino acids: CASSANNEKLFF. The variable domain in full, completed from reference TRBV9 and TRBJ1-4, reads DSGVTQTPKHLITATGQRVTLRCSPRSGDLSVYWYQQSLDQGLQFLIQYYNGEERAKGNILERFSAQQFPDLHSELNLSSLELGDSALYFCASSANNEKLFFGSGTQLSVL.

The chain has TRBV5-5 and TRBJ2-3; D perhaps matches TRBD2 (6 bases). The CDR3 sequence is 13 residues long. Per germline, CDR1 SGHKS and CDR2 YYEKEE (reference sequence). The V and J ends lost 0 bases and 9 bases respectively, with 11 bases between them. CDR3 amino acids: CASSLGGKPTQYF. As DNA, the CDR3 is TGTGCCAGCAGCTTGGGCGGGAAGCCGACGCAGTATTTT. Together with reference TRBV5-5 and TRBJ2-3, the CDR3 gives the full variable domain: DAGVTQSPTHLIKTRGQQVTLRCSPISGHKSVSWYQQVLGQGPQFIFQYYEKEERGRGNFPDRFSARQFPNYSSELNVNALLLGDSALYLCASSLGGKPTQYFGPGTRLTVL.

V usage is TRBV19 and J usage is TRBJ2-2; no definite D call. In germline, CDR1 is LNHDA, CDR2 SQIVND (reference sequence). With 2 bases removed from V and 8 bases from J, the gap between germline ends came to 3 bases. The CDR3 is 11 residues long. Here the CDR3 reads CASSISGELFF. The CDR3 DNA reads TGTGCCAGTAGTATATCAGGGGAGCTGTTTTTT.

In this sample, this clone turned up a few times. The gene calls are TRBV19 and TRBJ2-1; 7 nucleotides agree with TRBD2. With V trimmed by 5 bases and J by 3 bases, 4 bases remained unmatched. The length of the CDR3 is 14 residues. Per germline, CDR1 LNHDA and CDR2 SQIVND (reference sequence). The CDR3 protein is CASSGGGDYNEQFF. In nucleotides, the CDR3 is TGTGCCAGTAGTGGGGGAGGGGACTACAATGAGCAGTTCTTC.

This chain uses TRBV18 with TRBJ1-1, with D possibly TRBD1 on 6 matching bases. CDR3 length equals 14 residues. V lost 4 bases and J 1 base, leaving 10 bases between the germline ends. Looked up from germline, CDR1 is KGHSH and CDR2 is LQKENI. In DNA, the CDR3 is TGTGCCAGCTCACTCCGGGGGGCGAACACTGAAGCTTTCTTT. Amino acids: CASSLRGANTEAFF.

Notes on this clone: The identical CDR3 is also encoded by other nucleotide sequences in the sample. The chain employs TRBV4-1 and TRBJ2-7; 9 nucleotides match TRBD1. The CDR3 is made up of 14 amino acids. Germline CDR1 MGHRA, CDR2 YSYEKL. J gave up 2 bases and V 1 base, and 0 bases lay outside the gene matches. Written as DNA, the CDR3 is TGCGCCAGCAGCCAAGGACAGGGGGCCTACGAGCAGTACTTC. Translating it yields CASSQGQGAYEQYF.

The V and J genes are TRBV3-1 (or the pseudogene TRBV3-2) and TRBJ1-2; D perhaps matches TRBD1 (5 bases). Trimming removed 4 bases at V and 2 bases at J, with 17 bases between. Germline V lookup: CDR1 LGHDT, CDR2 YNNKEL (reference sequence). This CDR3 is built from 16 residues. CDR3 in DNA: TGTGCCAGCAGCCTCAGATCCGGTTCAGGGAACTATGGCTACACCTTC. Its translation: CASSLRSGSGNYGYTF.

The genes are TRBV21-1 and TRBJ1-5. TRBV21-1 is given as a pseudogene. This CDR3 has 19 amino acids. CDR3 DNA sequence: TGTGCCAGCAGCAAATTGGAGATAAATAGGCCCGTTAACAATCAGCCCCAGCATTTT. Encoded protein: CASSKLEINRPVNNQPQHF.

The CDR3 reads CASSDENNYEQYF. DNA for the CDR3: TGTGCCAGCAGTGATGAAAACAACTACGAGCAGTACTTC. The rearrangement links TRBV2 to TRBJ2-7, with D hard to call. Trimming took 3 bases from V and 3 from J, leaving 9 bases between them. Looked up from germline, CDR1 is SNHLY and CDR2 is FYNNEI. The CDR3 sequence is 13 residues long.

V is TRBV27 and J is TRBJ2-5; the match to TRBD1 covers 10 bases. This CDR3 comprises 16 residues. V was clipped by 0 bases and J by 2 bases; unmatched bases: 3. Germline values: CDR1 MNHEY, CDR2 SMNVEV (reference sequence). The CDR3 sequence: CASSLSGQGYQETQYF. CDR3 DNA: TGTGCCAGCAGTTTATCGGGACAGGGGTATCAAGAGACCCAGTACTTC.